This T cell receptor (beta chain) is drawn from a study of cytomegalovirus exposure and HLA in healthy donors. In the PCR, 60 Vbeta and 13 Jbeta primers were used. Method: immunoSEQ multiplex PCR; TCRdb's copy keeps in-frame clones and lacks some. The repertoire consists of just over 80,000 clones, with 78% occurring once and the leading ten covering under 6%. To note about this clone: Its specificity is not known.

Study observations and caveats: Per a later analysis, HLA-associated TCR beta chains showed more clonal expansion than other, equally common TCR beta chains. Beyond CMV serostatus, there was no information to go on about immune exposure.

Losses at the gene ends were 5 bases for V and 0 bases for J; bases not matched to a gene: 7. This CDR3 region has 18 residues. Germline CDR1 and CDR2: SGHNT and YENEEA. J is TRBJ2-6 and V is TRBV11-3; the match to TRBD2 covers 10 bases. The receptor was isolated from a man aged 18 to 30 in good health and CMV-seropositive. Sequenced input: PBMCs. CDR3 in amino acids: CASSPGLAFFSGANVLTF. The CDR3 DNA sequence: TGTGCCAGCAGCCCGGGACTAGCGTTTTTCTCTGGGGCCAACGTCCTGACTTTC.